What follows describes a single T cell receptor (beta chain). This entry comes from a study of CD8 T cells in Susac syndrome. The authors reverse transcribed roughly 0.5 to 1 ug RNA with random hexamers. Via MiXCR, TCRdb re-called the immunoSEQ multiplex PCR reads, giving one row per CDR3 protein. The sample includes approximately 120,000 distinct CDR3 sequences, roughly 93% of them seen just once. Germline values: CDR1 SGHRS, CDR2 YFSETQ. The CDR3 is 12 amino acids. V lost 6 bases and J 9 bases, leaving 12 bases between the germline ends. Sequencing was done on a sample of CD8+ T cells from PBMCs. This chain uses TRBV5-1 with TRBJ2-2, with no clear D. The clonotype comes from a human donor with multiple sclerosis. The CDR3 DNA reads TGCGCCAGCACGGAAGACCGTCGGGAGCTGTTTTTT. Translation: CASTEDRRELFF.